The clone carrying this T cell receptor (beta chain) was observed a handful of times. Antigen unknown. The record originates from a study of CD8+ T cells in alopecia areata. The sequencing template was cDNA reverse transcribed from extracted RNA. Profiling relied on immunoSEQ multiplex PCR, and the TCRdb table lists in-frame clones only, not all of them. The sample yields hundreds of thousands of clones, around two fifths seen once. Between the trimmed V and J ends, which lost 1 base and 1 base, there was a span of 15 bases. Germline CDR1 is SGHRS and CDR2 is YFSETQ. CDR3 length: 17 amino acids. Treatment specified: oral pan-JAK inhibitor, 5-10 mg twice daily. Alopecia areata patients gave lesional scalp punch biopsies and peripheral blood samples. The study, taken as a whole, reports: During tofacitinib treatment, many expanded lesional clones remained in scalp and blood. Scalp clonality dropped significantly under tofacitinib, as did expanded CD8+ top-100 clones.

The sample was CD4+ T cells sorted from blood, taken between weeks 30 and 35, from a patient treated with tofacitinib. This sequence was found in a human donor with alopecia areata. V gene TRBV5-1 combines with J gene TRBJ2-1, with a possible D match to TRBD2 (6 bases). The CDR3 sequence is CASSLWDSLSSYNEQFF. CDR3 sequence (DNA): TGCGCCAGCAGCTTGTGGGACTCACTATCATCCTACAATGAGCAGTTCTTC. Drawing the rest from reference TRBV5-1 and TRBJ2-1, the complete variable domain is KAGVTQTPRYLIKTRGQQVTLSCSPISGHRSVSWYQQTPGQGLQFLFEYFSETQRNKGNFPGRFSGRQFSNSRSEMNVSTLELGDSALYLCASSLWDSLSSYNEQFFGPGTRLTVL.